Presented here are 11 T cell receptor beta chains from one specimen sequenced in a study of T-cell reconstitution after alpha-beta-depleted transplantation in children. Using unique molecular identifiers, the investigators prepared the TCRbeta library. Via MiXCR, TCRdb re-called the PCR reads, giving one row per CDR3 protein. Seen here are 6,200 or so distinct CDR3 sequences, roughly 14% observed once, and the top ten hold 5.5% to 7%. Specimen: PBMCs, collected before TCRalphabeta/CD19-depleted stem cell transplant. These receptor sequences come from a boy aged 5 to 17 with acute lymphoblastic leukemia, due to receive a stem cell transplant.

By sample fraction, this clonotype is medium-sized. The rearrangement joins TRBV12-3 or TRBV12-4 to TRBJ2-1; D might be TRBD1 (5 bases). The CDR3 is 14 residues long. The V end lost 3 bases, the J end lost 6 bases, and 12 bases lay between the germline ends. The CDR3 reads CASSFWAGPNEQFF. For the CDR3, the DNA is TGTGCCAGCAGTTTTTGGGCAGGGCCCAATGAGCAGTTCTTC.

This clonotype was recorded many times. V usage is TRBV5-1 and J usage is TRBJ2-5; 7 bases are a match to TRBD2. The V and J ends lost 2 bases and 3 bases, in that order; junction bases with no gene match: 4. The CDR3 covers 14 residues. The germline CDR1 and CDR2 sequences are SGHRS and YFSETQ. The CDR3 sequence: CASSFTAGEETQYF. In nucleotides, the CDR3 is TGCGCCAGCAGCTTCACGGCGGGAGAAGAGACCCAGTACTTC.

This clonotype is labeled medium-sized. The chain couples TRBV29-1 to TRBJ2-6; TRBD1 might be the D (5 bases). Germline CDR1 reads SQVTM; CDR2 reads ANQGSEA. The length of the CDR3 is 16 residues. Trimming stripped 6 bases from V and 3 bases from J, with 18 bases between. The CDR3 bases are TGCAGCGTCCCCCAGGGCGGAGTAGGTGGGGCCAACGTCCTGACTTTC. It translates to CSVPQGGVGGANVLTF.

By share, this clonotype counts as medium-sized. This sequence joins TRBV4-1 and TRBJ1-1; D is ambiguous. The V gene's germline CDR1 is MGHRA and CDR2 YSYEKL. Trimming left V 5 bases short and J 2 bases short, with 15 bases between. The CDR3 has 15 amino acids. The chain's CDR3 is CASSFQEGINTEAFF. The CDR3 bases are TGCGCCAGCAGCTTCCAGGAAGGGATCAACACTGAAGCTTTCTTT.

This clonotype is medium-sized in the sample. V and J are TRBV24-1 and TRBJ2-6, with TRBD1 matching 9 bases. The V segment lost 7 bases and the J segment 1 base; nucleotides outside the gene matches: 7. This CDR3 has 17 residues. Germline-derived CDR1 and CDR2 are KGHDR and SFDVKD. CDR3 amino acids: CATRPGQGVSGANVLTF. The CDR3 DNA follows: TGTGCCACCAGGCCGGGACAGGGTGTTTCTGGGGCCAACGTCCTGACTTTC.

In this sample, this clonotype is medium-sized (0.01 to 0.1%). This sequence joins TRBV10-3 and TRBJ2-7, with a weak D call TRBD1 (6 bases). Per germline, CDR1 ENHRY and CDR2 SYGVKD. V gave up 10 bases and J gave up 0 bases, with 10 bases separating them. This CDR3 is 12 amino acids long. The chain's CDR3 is CANGQSSYEQYF. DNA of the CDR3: TGTGCCAACGGACAGTCCTCCTACGAGCAGTACTTC.

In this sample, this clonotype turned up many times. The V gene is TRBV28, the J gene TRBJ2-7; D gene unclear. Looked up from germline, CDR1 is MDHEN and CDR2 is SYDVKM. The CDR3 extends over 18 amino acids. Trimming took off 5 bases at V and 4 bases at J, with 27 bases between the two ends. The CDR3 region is CASSLSTPVPPRIYEQYF. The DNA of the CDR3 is TGTGCCAGCAGTCTGTCTACCCCAGTTCCTCCTAGGATTTACGAGCAGTACTTC.

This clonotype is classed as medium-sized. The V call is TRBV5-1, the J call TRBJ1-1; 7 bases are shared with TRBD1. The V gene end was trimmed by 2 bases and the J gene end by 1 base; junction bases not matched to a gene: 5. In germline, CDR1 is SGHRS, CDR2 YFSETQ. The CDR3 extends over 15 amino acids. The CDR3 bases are TGCGCCAGCAGCTTAAAACAGGGGAGGAACACTGAAGCTTTCTTT. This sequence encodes CASSLKQGRNTEAFF.

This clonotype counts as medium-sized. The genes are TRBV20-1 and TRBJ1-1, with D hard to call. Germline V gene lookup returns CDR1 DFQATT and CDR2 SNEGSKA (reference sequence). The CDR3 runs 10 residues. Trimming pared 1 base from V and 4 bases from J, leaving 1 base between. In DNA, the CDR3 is TGCAGTGCTAGAGCCACTGAAGCTTTCTTT. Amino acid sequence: CSARATEAFF.

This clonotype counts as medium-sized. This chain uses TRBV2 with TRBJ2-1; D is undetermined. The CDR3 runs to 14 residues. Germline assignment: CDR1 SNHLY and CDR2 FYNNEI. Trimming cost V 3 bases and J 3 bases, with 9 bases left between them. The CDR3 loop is CASSDVGGYNEQFF. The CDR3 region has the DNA TGTGCCAGCAGTGACGTGGGTGGCTACAATGAGCAGTTCTTC.

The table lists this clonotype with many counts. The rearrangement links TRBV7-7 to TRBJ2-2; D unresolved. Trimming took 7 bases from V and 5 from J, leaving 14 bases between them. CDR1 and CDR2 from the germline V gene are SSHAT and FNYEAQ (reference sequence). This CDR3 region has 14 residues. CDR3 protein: CASTLGRETGELFF. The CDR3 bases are TGTGCCAGCACCCTGGGTCGTGAAACCGGGGAGCTGTTTTTT.